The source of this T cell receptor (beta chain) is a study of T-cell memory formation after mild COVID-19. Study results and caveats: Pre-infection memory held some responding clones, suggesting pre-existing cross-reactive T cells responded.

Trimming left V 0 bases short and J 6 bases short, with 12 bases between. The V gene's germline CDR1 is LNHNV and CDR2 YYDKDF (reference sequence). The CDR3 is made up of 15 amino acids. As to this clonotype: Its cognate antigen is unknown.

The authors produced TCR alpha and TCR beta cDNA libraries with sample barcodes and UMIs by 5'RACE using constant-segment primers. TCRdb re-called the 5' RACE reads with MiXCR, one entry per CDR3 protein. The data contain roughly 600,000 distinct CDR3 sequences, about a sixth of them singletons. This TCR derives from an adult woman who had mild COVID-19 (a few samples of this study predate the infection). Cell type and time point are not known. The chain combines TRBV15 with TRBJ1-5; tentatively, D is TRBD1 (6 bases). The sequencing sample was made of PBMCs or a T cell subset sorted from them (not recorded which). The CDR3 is CATSRDRGGGQPQHF. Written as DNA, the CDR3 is TGTGCCACCAGCAGAGATCGGGGGGGCGGTCAGCCCCAGCATTTT.